A selection of T cell receptor beta chains follows, all from one sample in a study of cytomegalovirus exposure and HLA in healthy donors. This table comes from immunoSEQ multiplex PCR, and its TCRdb copy is limited to in-frame clones, with some not included. The data hold some 100,000 clones, with 70% to 80% observed a single time. Sequencing was done on a sample of PBMCs. All receptors come from a woman aged 45-60 years in good health and CMV-seropositive. CDR3s include the opening cysteine and the closing phenylalanine or tryptophan. Each record gives: CDR3 length, clone size, V gene, J gene, D gene, CDR3 DNA, CDR3 protein. D genes are given only for firm matches. Expanded clones are given a class, and other clones once, few, many or no size at all.

13	few	TRBV6-5	TRBJ2-7	TRBD1	TGTGCCAGTAGTCAGGGGGCCGCATACGAGCAGTACTTC	CASSQGAAYEQYF
14	-	TRBV10-2	TRBJ1-1	TRBD1	TGCGCCAGCAGTCTGGACAGGGGTTACACTGAAGCTTTCTTC	CASSLDRGYTEAFF
18	-	TRBV7-2	TRBJ2-1	TRBD2	TGTGCCAGCAGCTTCTATCTGGGGGCAGCGGGAGACTCTAATGAGCAGTTCTTC	CASSFYLGAAGDSNEQFF
17	-	TRBV5-6	TRBJ2-7	TRBD2	TGTGCCAGCAGCTTGTTTTTGTCTAGCGGGAGGGCCCACGAGCAGTACTTC	CASSLFLSSGRAHEQYF
14	-	TRBV6-1	TRBJ2-2	-	TGTGCCAGCAAAAGCGTGGCGAACACCGGGGAGCTGTTTTTT	CASKSVANTGELFF
18	-	TRBV7-2	TRBJ2-1	TRBD1	TGTGCCAGCAGCTCGGGACAGGGGAGGTTCGGGGTCGACAATGAGCAGTTCTTC	CASSSGQGRFGVDNEQFF
14	-	TRBV10-3	TRBJ2-3	-	TGTGCCATCAGTGAGCCCACAGGGCCAGATACGCAGTATTTT	CAISEPTGPDTQYF
13	-	TRBV7-2	TRBJ1-1	-	TGTGCCAGCAGCTTTCAGGATAACACTGAAGCTTTCTTT	CASSFQDNTEAFF
14	-	TRBV7-3	TRBJ2-3	TRBD2	TGTGCCAGCAGCTTAGGGCTAGCGGGAGATACGCAGTATTTT	CASSLGLAGDTQYF
14	-	TRBV28	TRBJ1-2	TRBD1	TGTGCCAGCAGTTCACCCGGACAGGACGGTGGCTACACCTTC	CASSSPGQDGGYTF
14	few	TRBV11-2	TRBJ1-3	-	TGTGCCAGCAGCTATGGGGAGACTGGAAACACCATATATTTT	CASSYGETGNTIYF
13	-	TRBV5-1	TRBJ2-7	TRBD2	TGCGCCAGCAGCCCAGCGGGGGCCTACGAGCAGTACTTC	CASSPAGAYEQYF
15	-	TRBV28	TRBJ2-7	-	TGTGCCAGCAGCCCCAGCCCCGGACAAACATACGAGCAGTACTTC	CASSPSPGQTYEQYF
16	few	TRBV14	TRBJ1-1	-	TGTGCCAGCAGCCAAGATCTTGGGGCGTTCGGGACTGAAGCTTTCTTT	CASSQDLGAFGTEAFF
12	few	TRBV28	TRBJ1-5	-	TGTGCCAGCAGCATCCAGAATCAGCCCCAGCATTTT	CASSIQNQPQHF
13	-	TRBV19	TRBJ1-1	TRBD1	TGTGCCAGTAGAAAACAGGGGTGGACTGAAGCTTTCTTT	CASRKQGWTEAFF
15	-	TRBV7-2	TRBJ2-1	TRBD2	TGTGCCAGCAGCTTACTCGCGGGAGGTTACAATGAGCAGTTCTTC	CASSLLAGGYNEQFF
15	-	TRBV4-2	TRBJ1-1	-	TGTGCCAGCAGCCAAGTTCGGGCCGGGGAAGGAGTAGCTTTCTTT	CASSQVRAGEGVAFF
18	-	TRBV7-2	TRBJ2-1	TRBD2	TGTGCCAGCAGCTTAGTCTCAACGTGGACTAGCGGGAGGGTATTCCGGTTCTTC	CASSLVSTWTSGRVFRFF
21	-	TRBV9	TRBJ2-1	TRBD2	TGTGCCAGCAGCTCACCCCGGCCTAGCGGACACCTAAAGATATCCTACAATGAGCAGTTCTTC	CASSSPRPSGHLKISYNEQFF